The 9 T cell receptor beta chains below all came from one sample that was sequenced in a study of radiotherapy plus CTLA-4 blockade in lung cancer. TCRdb's copy holds only in-frame clones and misses some; the assay was immunoSEQ multiplex PCR. The sample holds about 28,000 clones, 65% to 80% seen once. The sequenced sample was peripheral blood, obtained from a patient treated with radiotherapy plus ipilimumab. These receptors all stem from a human donor with non-small cell lung cancer who had stable disease on radiotherapy plus ipilimumab.

The V call is TRBV30, the J call TRBJ1-2, with D perhaps matching TRBD1 (5 bases). V lost 1 base to trimming and J lost 8 bases, with 14 bases between them. This CDR3 has 13 amino acids. The germline V gene encodes CDR1 GTSNPN and CDR2 SVGIG (reference sequence). This chain's CDR3 is CAWSEQTAGGYTF. The CDR3 nucleotides are TGTGCCTGGAGTGAACAGACAGCTGGCGGCTACACCTTC.

This clone was found once. This chain uses TRBV5-4 with TRBJ2-7; tentatively, D is TRBD1 (6 bases). The CDR3 sequence is 12 residues long. Germline assignment: CDR1 SGHNT and CDR2 YYREEE (reference sequence). V was pared by 3 bases and J by 3 bases, with 7 bases between. CDR3 sequence reads: CASSWDNYEQYV. The CDR3 coding sequence is TGTGCCAGCAGCTGGGACAACTACGAGCAGTACGTC.

The rearrangement joins TRBV7-6 to TRBJ2-3, with 11 bases matching TRBD2. After removal of 1 base from V and 4 bases from J, the junction contained 4 bases not matched to a gene. The CDR3 length is 16 residues. Germline loops: CDR1 SGHVS, CDR2 FNYEAQ. CDR3 sequence: CASSLGSGGASDTQYF. For the CDR3, the DNA is TGTGCCAGCAGCTTAGGTAGCGGGGGGGCCTCAGATACGCAGTATTTT.

This clone was detected once. This chain joins TRBV6-4 and TRBJ2-2; no definite D call. This CDR3 is 14 amino acids long. Per germline, CDR1 MRHNA and CDR2 SNTAGT. V was shortened by 2 bases and J by 2 bases, with 6 bases between the two germline ends. The CDR3 nucleotides read TGTGCCAGCAGTGACCAAACTAACACCGGGGAGCTGTTTTTT. It encodes CASSDQTNTGELFF.

The CDR3 spells CASSSMSGAADSYEQYF. Here the CDR3 DNA reads TGTGCCAGCAGCAGTATGTCGGGGGCCGCTGATTCCTACGAGCAGTACTTC. The chain has TRBV7-8 and TRBJ2-7; the D call may be TRBD1 or TRBD2 (6 bases each). The CDR3 has 17 residues. Germline V gene lookup returns CDR1 SGHVS and CDR2 FQNEAQ. Trimming took off 5 bases at V and 1 base at J, with 21 bases between the two ends.

This clone was seen a few times. The CDR3 here is CASSFDYSYNSPLHF. DNA for the CDR3: TGTGCCAGCAGCTTTGATTACAGCTATAATTCACCCCTCCACTTT. V usage is TRBV13 and J usage is TRBJ1-6; D is undetermined. The CDR3 runs 15 residues. The germline CDR1 and CDR2 sequences are PRHDT and FYEKMQ (reference sequence). V was trimmed by 3 bases and J by 3 bases, leaving 9 bases between them.

The chain recombines TRBV27 with TRBJ2-7, with 8 bases fitting TRBD1. This CDR3 contains 17 residues. V dropped 4 bases and J dropped 2; count of bases not matched to a gene: 13. CDR1 and CDR2 from the germline V gene are MNHEY and SMNVEV (reference sequence). CDR3 protein: CASSSLKGTGPPYEQYF. Written as DNA, the CDR3 is TGTGCCAGCAGTTCCCTAAAGGGGACAGGCCCACCCTACGAGCAGTACTTC.

The rearrangement links TRBV19 to TRBJ1-3, with 7 bases identical to TRBD1. Per the germline V gene, CDR1 is LNHDA and CDR2 is SQIVND (reference sequence). J was trimmed by 3 bases and V by 5 bases; bases with no gene match: 10. This CDR3 contains 16 residues. CDR3 protein: CASSAGTVRVGNTIYF. DNA for the CDR3: TGTGCCAGTAGTGCCGGGACAGTTCGGGTTGGAAACACCATATATTTT.

The chain links TRBV27 to TRBJ2-1; D is possibly TRBD1 (6 bases). The germline V gene has CDR1 MNHEY and CDR2 SMNVEV (reference sequence). V was clipped by 5 bases and J by 12 bases, with 26 bases between them. The CDR3 has 16 amino acids. The CDR3 coding sequence is TGTGCCAGCAGTCCCTGGGACACCGTCGGTCTAGCTGGGCAGTTCTTC. Translated: CASSPWDTVGLAGQFF.